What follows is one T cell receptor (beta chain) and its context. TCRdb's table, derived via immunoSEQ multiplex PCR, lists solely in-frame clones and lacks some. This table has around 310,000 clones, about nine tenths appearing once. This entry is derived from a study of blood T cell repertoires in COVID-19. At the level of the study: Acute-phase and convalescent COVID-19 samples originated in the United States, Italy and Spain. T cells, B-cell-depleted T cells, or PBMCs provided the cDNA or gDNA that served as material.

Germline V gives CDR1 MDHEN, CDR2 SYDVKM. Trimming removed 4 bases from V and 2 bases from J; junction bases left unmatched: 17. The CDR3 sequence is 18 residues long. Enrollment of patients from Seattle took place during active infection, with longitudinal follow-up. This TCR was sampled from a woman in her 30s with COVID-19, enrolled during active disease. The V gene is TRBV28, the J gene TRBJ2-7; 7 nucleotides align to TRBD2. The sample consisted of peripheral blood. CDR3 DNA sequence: TGTGCCAGCAGTTACTCACGGATTGGGAGCGGGACCACCTACGAGCAGTACTTC. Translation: CASSYSRIGSGTTYEQYF.